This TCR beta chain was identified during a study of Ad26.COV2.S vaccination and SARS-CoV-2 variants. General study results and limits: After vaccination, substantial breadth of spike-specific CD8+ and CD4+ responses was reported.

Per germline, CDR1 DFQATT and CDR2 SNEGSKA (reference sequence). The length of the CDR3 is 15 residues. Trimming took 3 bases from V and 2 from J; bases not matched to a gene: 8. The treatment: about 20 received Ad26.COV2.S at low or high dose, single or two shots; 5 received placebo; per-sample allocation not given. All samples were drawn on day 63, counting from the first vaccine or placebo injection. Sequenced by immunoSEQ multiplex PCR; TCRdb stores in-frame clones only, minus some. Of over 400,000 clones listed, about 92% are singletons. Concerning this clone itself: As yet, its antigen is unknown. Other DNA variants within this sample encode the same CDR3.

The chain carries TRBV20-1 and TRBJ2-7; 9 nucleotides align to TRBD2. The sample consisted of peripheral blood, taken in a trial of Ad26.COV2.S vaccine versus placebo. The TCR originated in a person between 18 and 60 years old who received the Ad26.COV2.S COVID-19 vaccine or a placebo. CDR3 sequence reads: CSASGVSGRTYEQYF. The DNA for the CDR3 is TGCAGTGCTAGTGGCGTCAGCGGGAGGACCTACGAGCAGTACTTC.